This TCR beta chain was found in a study of shared clonotypes between healthy human individuals. Only in-frame clones appear in the TCRdb table, and some are missing; sequencing was by immunoSEQ multiplex PCR. The sample has fewer than 500,000 clones; about 75% are singletons. The CDR3 has 15 residues. Germline V gives CDR1 SGDLS, CDR2 YYNGEE. Trimming removed 0 bases from V and 4 bases from J; junction bases left unmatched: 3. A single count supports this clone. Sequenced material: PBMCs. This receptor was identified in a woman between 35 and 50 years old in good health. Some clones in this sample may be carry-over from other donors' samples. The rearrangement uses TRBV9 and TRBJ2-2; 7 bases map to TRBD1. The CDR3 region is CASSVEGAATGELFF. As DNA, the CDR3 is TGTGCCAGCAGCGTAGAGGGGGCGGCCACCGGGGAGCTGTTTTTT.